Below, 21 T cell receptor beta chains from the same sample are listed, as sequenced in a study of cytomegalovirus exposure and HLA in healthy donors. The primer mix had 60 Vbeta and 13 Jbeta primers. Assay: immunoSEQ multiplex PCR; the TCRdb copy retains only in-frame clones and omits some. The sample data list over 150,000 clones. Sequences were obtained from PBMCs. The receptors here all came from a boy under 18 in good health and CMV-seronegative.

The CDR3 sequence is CASSQVGAGYEQYF. As DNA, the CDR3 is TGTGCCAGCAGCCAAGTAGGGGCAGGGTACGAGCAGTACTTC. V is TRBV14 and J is TRBJ2-7, with D possibly matching TRBD1 (5 bases). The CDR3 runs 14 residues. Trimming took 1 base from V and 4 from J, leaving 11 bases between them. Germline CDR1 and CDR2: SGHDN and FVKESK.

The chain combines TRBV21-1 with TRBJ1-5. TRBV21-1 is a known pseudogene. CDR3 length: 18 residues. The CDR3 region has the DNA TGTGCCAGTATCTCCCAAAACGGGGAGCAAAATAGCAATCAGCCCCAGCATTTT. Encoded protein: CASISQNGEQNSNQPQHF.

The V gene is TRBV30, the J gene TRBJ1-2; D is undetermined. Germline loops: CDR1 GTSNPN, CDR2 SVGIG (reference sequence). The CDR3 has 13 residues. V lost 4 bases, J lost 3 bases, and 12 bases lay in between. CDR3: CAWIAAGHYGYTF. CDR3 nucleotides: TGTGCCTGGATCGCCGCAGGTCACTATGGCTACACCTTC.

This chain connects TRBV4-1 to TRBJ1-2, with unresolved D. V lost 4 bases and J 2 bases, leaving 14 bases between the germline ends. Germline V lookup: CDR1 MGHRA, CDR2 YSYEKL. This CDR3 has 15 residues. CDR3: CASSPGGRLNYGYTF. In nucleotides, the CDR3 is TGCGCCAGCAGCCCCGGTGGCAGACTAAACTATGGCTACACCTTC.

The V gene is TRBV19, the J gene TRBJ2-3, with 8 nucleotides matching TRBD2. Germline V gene data show CDR1 as LNHDA and CDR2 as SQIVND (reference sequence). The length of the CDR3 is 15 residues. Trimming at V came to 3 bases and at J to 5 bases, leaving 7 bases not matched to a gene. CDR3 residues: CASSILSGGGDTQYF. CDR3 DNA: TGTGCCAGTAGTATCCTAAGCGGGGGTGGAGATACGCAGTATTTT.

J is TRBJ2-3 and V is TRBV12-5; TRBD1 agrees at 7 bases. Looked up from germline, CDR1 is LGHNT and CDR2 is FRNRAP. The CDR3 extends over 15 amino acids. V dropped 1 base and J dropped 2; count of bases not matched to a gene: 3. The CDR3 here is CASGLAGTDTDTQYF. Here the CDR3 DNA reads TGTGCTAGTGGTTTGGCCGGGACAGACACAGATACGCAGTATTTT.

V gene TRBV15 combines with J gene TRBJ2-2; 9 nucleotides match TRBD2. This CDR3 region has 18 residues. V gave up 4 bases and J gave up 5 bases; unmatched junction bases: 14. Germline CDR1 reads LNHNV; CDR2 reads YYDKDF (reference sequence). The CDR3 loop is CATSIGGGAAGKTGELFF. The CDR3 nucleotides are TGTGCCACCAGCATAGGCGGGGGGGCCGCGGGCAAAACCGGGGAGCTGTTTTTT.

The chain has TRBV19 and TRBJ2-7, with 10 bases matching TRBD1. The germline CDR1 and CDR2 sequences are LNHDA and SQIVND (reference sequence). The CDR3 is 15 amino acids. V was pared by 5 bases and J by 6 bases, with 10 bases of the junction left unmatched. The CDR3 region is CASSSRQGAPAEQYF. The CDR3 DNA reads as TGTGCCAGTAGTTCCAGACAGGGGGCGCCCGCCGAGCAGTACTTC.

The chain recombines TRBV11-2 with TRBJ2-1; D perhaps matches TRBD1 (6 bases). The CDR3 runs 11 residues. The germline V and J ends were trimmed by 2 bases and 10 bases, with 6 bases remaining between them. Germline V gives CDR1 SGHAT, CDR2 FQNNGV. The CDR3 region has the DNA TGTGCCAGCAGCTTACAGGGGGAGCAGTTCTTC. Encoded protein: CASSLQGEQFF.

The V gene is TRBV7-8, the J gene TRBJ2-3, with 8 bases that match TRBD2. The CDR3 totals 14 residues. CDR1 is SGHVS, CDR2 FQNEAQ, per germline. V lost 7 bases, J lost 8 bases, and 11 bases stayed unmatched. The DNA for the CDR3 is TGTGCCAGCATAACGTCGGGGGGGGCAGGTACGCAGTATTTT. Translated, it gives CASITSGGAGTQYF.

The chain joins TRBV27 to TRBJ2-3; the D gene is possibly TRBD1 (6 bases). In germline, CDR1 is MNHEY, CDR2 SMNVEV (reference sequence). The CDR3 is 15 amino acids. Trimming took 7 bases from V and 3 from J, leaving 17 bases between them. The CDR3: CASIPQGTGTDTQYF. CDR3 bases: TGTGCCAGCATCCCCCAGGGAACAGGGACAGATACGCAGTATTTT.

The chain couples TRBV15 to TRBJ1-2; D possibly corresponds to TRBD1 (5 bases). V gave up 4 bases and J gave up 6 bases, with 18 bases separating them. From germline, CDR1 is LNHNV and CDR2 YYDKDF (reference sequence). The CDR3 has 15 residues. CDR3 residues: CATSTRGGASDGYTF. The CDR3, as DNA: TGTGCCACCAGCACTCGCGGAGGGGCATCAGATGGCTACACCTTC.

The V call is TRBV13, the J call TRBJ2-1; 7 bases line up with TRBD1. The CDR3 runs to 16 residues. V lost 1 base and J lost 3; bases outside the gene matches: 6. In germline, CDR1 is PRHDT, CDR2 FYEKMQ (reference sequence). The CDR3 region is CASSLDGTAGYNEQFF. The CDR3, as DNA: TGTGCCAGCAGCTTAGATGGGACAGCAGGCTACAATGAGCAGTTCTTC.

The V gene is TRBV4-3, the J gene TRBJ1-2; D unclear. The germline V gene has CDR1 LGHNA and CDR2 YSLEER. The CDR3 covers 14 residues. Trimming cost V 2 bases and J 4 bases, with 11 bases left between them. CDR3 protein: CASSQRRESYGYTF. The DNA of the CDR3 is TGCGCCAGCAGCCAAAGGAGGGAATCCTATGGCTACACCTTC.

J is TRBJ1-1 and V is TRBV19, with D possibly matching TRBD1 (6 bases). The V end was cut by 5 bases, the J end by 0 bases, with 13 bases between. Germline CDR1 LNHDA, CDR2 SQIVND (reference sequence). CDR3 length: 15 residues. The CDR3 spells CASSVTGHLNTEAFF. DNA for the CDR3: TGTGCCAGTAGTGTCACGGGACACTTGAACACTGAAGCTTTCTTT.

The CDR3 region is CATSDRGKNVNYGYTF. In DNA, the CDR3 is TGTGCCACCAGCGACAGGGGGAAAAACGTTAACTATGGCTACACCTTC. This chain uses TRBV15 with TRBJ1-2, with 9 bases identical to TRBD1. The CDR3 contains 16 residues. Trimming at V came to 5 bases and at J to 1 base, leaving 8 bases not matched to a gene. Germline-derived CDR1 and CDR2 are LNHNV and YYDKDF (reference sequence).

The rearrangement links TRBV7-9 to TRBJ1-5; a weak D match, TRBD1 (5 bases). V lost 5 bases, J lost 5 bases, and 19 bases lay in between. Germline V CDR1 and CDR2: SEHNR, FQNEAQ (reference sequence). The length of the CDR3 is 16 residues. DNA for the CDR3: TGTGCCAGCAGCGAAGGCGGACACTCTCTTCATCAGCCCCAGCATTTT. Amino acid sequence: CASSEGGHSLHQPQHF.

The rearrangement uses TRBV9 and TRBJ1-5, with TRBD1 matching over 7 bases. In germline, CDR1 is SGDLS, CDR2 YYNGEE. The CDR3 is 15 amino acids. Trimming removed 4 bases from V and 0 bases from J; junction bases left unmatched: 4. The CDR3 reads CASSSTGLSNQPQHF. The CDR3 DNA sequence: TGTGCCAGCAGCTCGACAGGGCTTAGCAATCAGCCCCAGCATTTT. The whole variable domain, filled in from reference TRBV9 and TRBJ1-5, reads DSGVTQTPKHLITATGQRVTLRCSPRSGDLSVYWYQQSLDQGLQFLIQYYNGEERAKGNILERFSAQQFPDLHSELNLSSLELGDSALYFCASSSTGLSNQPQHFGDGTRLSIL.

This sequence joins TRBV7-9 and TRBJ1-2; TRBD1 is a possible D gene (6 bases). Germline V gene data show CDR1 as SEHNR and CDR2 as FQNEAQ (reference sequence). The V end was cut by 3 bases, the J end by 3 bases, with 14 bases between. This CDR3 spans 15 amino acids. The CDR3 is CASSFTGRRDYGYTF. CDR3 DNA sequence: TGTGCCAGCAGCTTTACAGGGCGGAGAGACTATGGCTACACCTTC.

A note on this clone: Its ends do not fully match the called genes, so a read error is possible. The identical CDR3 is also encoded by other nucleotide sequences in the sample. The rearrangement uses TRBV30 and TRBJ1-2, with D hard to call. The CDR3 contains 11 residues. Germline loops: CDR1 GTSNPN, CDR2 SVGIG (reference sequence). DNA for the CDR3: TGTGCCTGGAGTGTAGGAGGCGGCTACACCTTT. Amino acid sequence: CAWSVGGGYTF.

V and J are TRBV7-9 and TRBJ1-3; TRBD1 matches 9 bases. The V segment lost 5 bases and the J segment 7 bases; nucleotides outside the gene matches: 6. This CDR3 spans 14 amino acids. Germline values: CDR1 SEHNR, CDR2 FQNEAQ (reference sequence). The CDR3 sequence is CASSPSGTGNTIYF. CDR3 sequence (DNA): TGTGCCAGCAGCCCCTCCGGGACAGGGAACACCATATATTTT.